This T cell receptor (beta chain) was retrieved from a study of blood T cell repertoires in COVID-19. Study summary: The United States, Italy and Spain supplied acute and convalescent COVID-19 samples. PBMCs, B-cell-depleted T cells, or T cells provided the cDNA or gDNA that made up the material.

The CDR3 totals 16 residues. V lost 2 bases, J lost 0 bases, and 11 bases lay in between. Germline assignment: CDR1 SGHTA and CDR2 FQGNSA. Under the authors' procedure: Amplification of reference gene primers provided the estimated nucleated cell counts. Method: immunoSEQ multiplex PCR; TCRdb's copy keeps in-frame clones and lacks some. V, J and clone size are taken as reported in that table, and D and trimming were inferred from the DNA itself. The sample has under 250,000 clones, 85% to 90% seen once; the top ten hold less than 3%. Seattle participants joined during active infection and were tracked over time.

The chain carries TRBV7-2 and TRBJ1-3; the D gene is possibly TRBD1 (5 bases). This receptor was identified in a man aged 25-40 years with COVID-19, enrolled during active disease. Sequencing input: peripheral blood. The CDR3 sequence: CASSLRQGGSGNTIYF. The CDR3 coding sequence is TGTGCCAGCAGCTTAAGGCAGGGAGGCTCTGGAAACACCATATATTTT.